This TCR beta chain was captured in a study of cytomegalovirus exposure and HLA in healthy donors. Notes on the study in general: Several top significant clusters appeared, in a later analysis, to be linked to common viral pathogens. Per a prior analysis, the majority of TCR beta V segments were productive roughly 87% or roughly 30% of the time. Cytomegalovirus status was reportedly diagnosed by the classifier with high specificity and sensitivity.

The primer mix had 60 Vbeta and 13 Jbeta primers. Assay: immunoSEQ multiplex PCR; the TCRdb copy retains only in-frame clones and omits some. Found here are tens of thousands of clones, roughly four fifths of them singletons; the top ten hold about 7%. Unrecorded immune exposures were likely, despite nominal health at sampling. Regarding this clone: Its antigen is unknown.

The receptor's source is a human donor in good health. The sample comprised PBMCs.

CDR3 DNA sequence: TGTGCCAGCAGTGAAGCGCGGGACGGTGAGCAGTTCTTC. Residues: CASSEARDGEQFF. The chain employs TRBV6-1 and TRBJ2-1; possible D gene TRBD2, 6 bases. CDR3 length: 13 residues. Deletions cut 0 bases from V and 9 bases from J, with 9 bases between. Germline loops: CDR1 MNHNS, CDR2 SASEGT.